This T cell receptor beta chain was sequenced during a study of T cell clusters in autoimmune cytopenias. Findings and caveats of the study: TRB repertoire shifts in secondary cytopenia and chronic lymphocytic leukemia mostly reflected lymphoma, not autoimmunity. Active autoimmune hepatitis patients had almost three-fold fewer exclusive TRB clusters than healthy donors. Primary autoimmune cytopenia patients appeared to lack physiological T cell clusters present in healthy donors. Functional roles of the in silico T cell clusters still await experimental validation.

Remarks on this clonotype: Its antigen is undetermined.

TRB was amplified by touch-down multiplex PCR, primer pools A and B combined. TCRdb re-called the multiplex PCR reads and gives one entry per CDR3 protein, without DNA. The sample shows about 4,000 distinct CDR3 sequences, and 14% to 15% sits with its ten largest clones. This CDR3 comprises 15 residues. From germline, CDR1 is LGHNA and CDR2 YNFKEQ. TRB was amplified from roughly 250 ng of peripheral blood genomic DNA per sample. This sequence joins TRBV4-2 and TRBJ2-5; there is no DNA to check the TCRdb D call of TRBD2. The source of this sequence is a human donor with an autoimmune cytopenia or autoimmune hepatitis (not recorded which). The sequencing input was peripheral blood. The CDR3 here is CASSQLAGFVETQYF.